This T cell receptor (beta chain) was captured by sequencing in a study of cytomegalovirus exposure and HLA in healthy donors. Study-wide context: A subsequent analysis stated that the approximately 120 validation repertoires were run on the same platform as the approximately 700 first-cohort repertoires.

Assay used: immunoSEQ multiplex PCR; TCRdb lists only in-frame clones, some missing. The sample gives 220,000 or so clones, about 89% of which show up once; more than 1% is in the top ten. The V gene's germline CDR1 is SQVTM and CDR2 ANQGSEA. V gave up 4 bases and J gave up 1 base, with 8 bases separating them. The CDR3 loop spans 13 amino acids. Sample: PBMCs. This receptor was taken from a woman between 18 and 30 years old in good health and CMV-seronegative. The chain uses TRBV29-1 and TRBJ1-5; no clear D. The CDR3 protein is CSVAEGSNQPQHF. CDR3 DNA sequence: TGCAGCGTTGCCGAGGGCAGCAATCAGCCCCAGCATTTT. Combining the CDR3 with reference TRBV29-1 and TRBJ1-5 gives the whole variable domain SAVISQKPSRDICQRGTSLTIQCQVDSQVTMMFWYRQQPGQSLTLIATANQGSEATYESGFVIDKFPISRPNLTFSTLTVSNMSPEDSSIYLCSVAEGSNQPQHFGDGTRLSIL.